This TCR beta chain derives from a study of T cell changes during pregnancy in multiple sclerosis. The assay was immunoSEQ multiplex PCR, and TCRdb's table has in-frame clones only and misses some. The data contain about 34,000 clones, roughly nine tenths of them singletons. Germline CDR1 and CDR2: MNHEY and SMNVEV (reference sequence). The CDR3 sequence is 15 residues long. Germline trimming cut 0 bases from V and 1 base from J; bases unmatched to any gene: 1. The receptor was derived from a female donor with multiple sclerosis, enrolled in a pregnancy study. The source was CD8+ T cells from peripheral blood mononuclear cells, collected after pregnancy. The rearrangement joins TRBV27 to TRBJ1-1; 8 bases align to TRBD1. The CDR3 DNA sequence: TGTGCCAGCAGTTTATCCGGGACAGGGAACACTGAAGCTTTCTTT. Its protein is CASSLSGTGNTEAFF.